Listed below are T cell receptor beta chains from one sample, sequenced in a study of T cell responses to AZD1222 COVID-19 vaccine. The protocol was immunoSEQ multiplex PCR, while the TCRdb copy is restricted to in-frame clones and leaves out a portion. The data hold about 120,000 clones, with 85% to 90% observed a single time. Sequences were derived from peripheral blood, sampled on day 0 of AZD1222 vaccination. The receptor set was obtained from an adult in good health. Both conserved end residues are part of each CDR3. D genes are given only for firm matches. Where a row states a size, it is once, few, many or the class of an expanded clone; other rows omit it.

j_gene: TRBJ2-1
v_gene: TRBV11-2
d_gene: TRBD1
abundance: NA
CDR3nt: TGTGCCAGCAGCCTGGACAGGGGCAATGAGCAGTTCTTC
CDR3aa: CASSLDRGNEQFF

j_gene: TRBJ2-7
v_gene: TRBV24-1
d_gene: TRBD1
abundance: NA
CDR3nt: TGTGCCACCAGTGATCCCGGGACAGGGGCCGACGAGCAGTACTTC
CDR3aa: CATSDPGTGADEQYF

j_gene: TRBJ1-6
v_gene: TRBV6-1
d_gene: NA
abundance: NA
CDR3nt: TGTGCCAGCAGTGCCTTATGGGGGTCTCGGGGGGCGAATCGGAATTCACCCCTCCACTTT
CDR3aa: CASSALWGSRGANRNSPLHF

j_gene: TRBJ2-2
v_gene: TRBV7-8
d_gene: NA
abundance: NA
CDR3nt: TGTGCCAGCAGCTTAGGGGTAGCCCTTAACACCGGGGAGCTGTTTTTT
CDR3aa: CASSLGVALNTGELFF

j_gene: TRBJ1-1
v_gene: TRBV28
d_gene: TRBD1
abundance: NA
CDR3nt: TGTGCCAGCAGGACGCCGGGACAGGGGTACACTGAAGCTTTCTTT
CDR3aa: CASRTPGQGYTEAFF

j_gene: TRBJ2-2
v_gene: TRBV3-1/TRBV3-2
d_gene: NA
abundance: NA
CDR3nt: TGTGCCAGCAGCTCTACTAGCTCTCACGGGGAGCTGTTTTTT
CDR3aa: CASSSTSSHGELFF

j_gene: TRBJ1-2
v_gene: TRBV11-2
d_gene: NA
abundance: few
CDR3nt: TGTGCCAGCAGCCGCTACGAATATGGCTACACCTTC
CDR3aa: CASSRYEYGYTF

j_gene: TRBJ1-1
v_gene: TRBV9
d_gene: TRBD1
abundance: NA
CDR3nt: TGTGCCAGCAGCGTAGTGTCAGGGGGAAATACTGAAGCTTTCTTT
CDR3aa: CASSVVSGGNTEAFF

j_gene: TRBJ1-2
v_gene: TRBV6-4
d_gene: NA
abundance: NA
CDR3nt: TGTGCCAGCAGTGAAGAAGGGGGACTAGGTGGCTACACCTTC
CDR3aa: CASSEEGGLGGYTF

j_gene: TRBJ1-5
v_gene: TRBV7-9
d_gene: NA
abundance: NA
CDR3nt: TGTGCCAGCAGCCATGGGGGCGCCTCTCAGCCCCAGCATTTT
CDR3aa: CASSHGGASQPQHF

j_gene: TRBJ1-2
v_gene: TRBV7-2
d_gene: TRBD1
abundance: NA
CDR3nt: TGTGCCAGCAGCTTGCAGGGGGCGGTTGACTATGGCTACACCTTC
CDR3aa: CASSLQGAVDYGYTF

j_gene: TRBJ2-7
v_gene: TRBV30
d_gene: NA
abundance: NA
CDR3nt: TGTGCCTGGAGAGTAACAGATACCTACGAGCAGTACTTC
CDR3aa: CAWRVTDTYEQYF

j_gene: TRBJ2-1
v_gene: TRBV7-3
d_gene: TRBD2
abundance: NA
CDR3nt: TGTGCCAGCAGCTCCCCGGGACTAGCGGGGGGCAATGAGCAGTTCTTC
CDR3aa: CASSSPGLAGGNEQFF

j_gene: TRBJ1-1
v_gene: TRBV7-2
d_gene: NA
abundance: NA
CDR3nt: TGTGCCAGCAGCTTTCAGGGGAGGGCCGCTTTCTTT
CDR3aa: CASSFQGRAAFF

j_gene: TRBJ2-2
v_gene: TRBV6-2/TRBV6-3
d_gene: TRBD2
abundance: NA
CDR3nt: TGTGCCAGCAGTCCCCGGACTAGCTGGGCCGGGGAGCTGTTTTTT
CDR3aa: CASSPRTSWAGELFF

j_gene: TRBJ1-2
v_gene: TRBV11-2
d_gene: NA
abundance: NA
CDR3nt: TGTGCCAGCAGCTCGCTCAGGGGAAGGGGTAACTATGGCTACACCTTC
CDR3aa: CASSSLRGRGNYGYTF

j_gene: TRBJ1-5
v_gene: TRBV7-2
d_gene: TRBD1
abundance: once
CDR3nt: TGTGCCAGCAGCCAGGGACAGGGGAACGGTCAGCCCCAGCATTTT
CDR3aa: CASSQGQGNGQPQHF

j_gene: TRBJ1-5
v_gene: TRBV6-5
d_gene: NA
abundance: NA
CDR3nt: TGTGCCAGCAGTTACGGCAGGGCGCAGCCCCAGCATTTT
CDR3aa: CASSYGRAQPQHF

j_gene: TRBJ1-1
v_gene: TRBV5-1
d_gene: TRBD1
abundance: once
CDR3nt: TGCGCCAGCAGGGGCAGGGGGATGGACGGCACTGAAGCTTTCTTT
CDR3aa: CASRGRGMDGTEAFF

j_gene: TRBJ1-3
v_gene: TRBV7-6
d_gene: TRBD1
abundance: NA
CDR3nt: TGTGCCAGCAGCCCCAAGACAGGGTCCTACTCTGGAAACACCATATATTTT
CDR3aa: CASSPKTGSYSGNTIYF

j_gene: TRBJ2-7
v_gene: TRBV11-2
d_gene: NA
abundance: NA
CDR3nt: TGTGCCAGCAGCCTCAGCGCAGGGTCGGACTACGAGCAGTACTTC
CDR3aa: CASSLSAGSDYEQYF

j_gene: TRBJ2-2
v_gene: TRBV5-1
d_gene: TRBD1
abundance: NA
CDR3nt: TGCGCCAGCAGCCCACGACAGGGGTACACCGGGGAGCTGTTTTTT
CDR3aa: CASSPRQGYTGELFF